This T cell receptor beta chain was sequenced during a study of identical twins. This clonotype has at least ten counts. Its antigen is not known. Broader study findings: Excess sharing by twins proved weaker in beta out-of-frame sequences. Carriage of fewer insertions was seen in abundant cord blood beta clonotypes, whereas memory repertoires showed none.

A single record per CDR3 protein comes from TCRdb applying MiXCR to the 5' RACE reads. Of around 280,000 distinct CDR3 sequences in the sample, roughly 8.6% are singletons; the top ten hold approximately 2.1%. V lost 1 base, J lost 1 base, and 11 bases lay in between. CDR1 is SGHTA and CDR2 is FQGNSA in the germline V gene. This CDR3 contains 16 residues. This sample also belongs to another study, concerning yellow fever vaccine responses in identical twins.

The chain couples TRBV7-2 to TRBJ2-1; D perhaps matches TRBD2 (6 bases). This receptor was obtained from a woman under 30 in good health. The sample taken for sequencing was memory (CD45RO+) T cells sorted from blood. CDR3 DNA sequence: TGTGCCAGCAGCTTAGGTCCCGCGGGATCCTACAATGAGCAGTTCTTC. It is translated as CASSLGPAGSYNEQFF.